The T cell receptor beta chain under discussion was sequenced for a study of human T cells and chemical hapten exposure. The CDR3 totals 15 residues. The V segment lost 3 bases and the J segment 5 bases; nucleotides outside the gene matches: 6. As to time point: patch test 2, 6 weeks after DPC sensitization. Treatment defined: therapeutic diphenylcyclopropenone sensitization with weekly scalp DPC. Extraction of total RNA was performed on unfractionated whole blood. This clonotype was seen more than once but under ten times. During construction of the library, unique molecular identifiers were attached to individual cDNA molecules for quantitative, reproducible TCR counting. Each CDR3 protein gets one entry after TCRdb re-called the RACE reads with MiXCR. The repertoire holds 330,000 or so distinct CDR3 sequences, with about 6% as singletons.

The chain carries TRBV12-3 or TRBV12-4 and TRBJ1-2, with 10 bases identical to TRBD1. The TCR was taken from a woman aged 18 to 35 with alopecia areata. Some clones in this sample may be carry-over from other donors' samples. Material: whole blood, obtained in connection with sensitization to the hapten diphenylcyclopropenone (DPC). The CDR3 reads CASSFGTGEWYGYTF. The CDR3 DNA reads TGTGCCAGCAGTTTTGGGACAGGGGAGTGGTATGGCTACACCTTC.